The 11 T cell receptor beta chains below all came from one sample that was sequenced in a study of identical twins. TCRdb re-analysed the 5' RACE reads in MiXCR, keeping a single row per CDR3 protein. The sample yields roughly 720,000 distinct CDR3 sequences, about 20% seen once. The same specimen was also included in a second study, on T cells expressing NK-cell markers.

The material sequenced was PBMCs. These receptors came from a woman younger than 35 in good health.

This clonotype was counted only a few times. The genes are TRBV7-6 and TRBJ1-6, with D uncertain. CDR1 is SGHVS, CDR2 FNYEAQ, per germline. The CDR3 extends over 19 amino acids. V was trimmed by 4 bases and J by 0 bases, leaving 19 bases between them. CDR3 residues: CASSSTQQGGYSYNSPLHF. Here the CDR3 DNA reads TGTGCCAGCAGCTCGACACAGCAAGGTGGTTACTCCTATAATTCACCCCTCCACTTT.

This rearrangement joins TRBV12-3 or TRBV12-4 to TRBJ2-3; 9 bases are a match to TRBD1. After removal of 6 bases from V and 3 bases from J, the junction contained 10 bases not matched to a gene. CDR3 length equals 16 residues. CDR3 sequence: CASRFRTGVETDTQYF. As DNA, the CDR3 is TGTGCCAGCAGGTTCCGGACAGGGGTGGAAACAGATACGCAGTATTTT.

This clonotype was counted between two and nine times. The chain couples TRBV7-6 to TRBJ2-7, with TRBD1 identical over 8 bases. This CDR3 has 15 amino acids. Germline values: CDR1 SGHVS, CDR2 FNYEAQ. V trimming: 4 bases; J trimming: 3 bases; junction bases outside the gene matches: 8. The CDR3 DNA sequence: TGTGCCAGCAGCTCCAAACGGACAGGGCTCTACGAGCAGTACTTC. It encodes CASSSKRTGLYEQYF.

This chain uses TRBV10-3 with TRBJ1-1; D gene ambiguous. The CDR3 runs 14 residues. Per germline, CDR1 ENHRY and CDR2 SYGVKD. With 3 bases removed from V and 0 bases from J, the gap between germline ends came to 8 bases. The DNA for the CDR3 is TGTGCCATCAGTGACAGTCCCATGAACACTGAAGCTTTCTTT. Amino acids: CAISDSPMNTEAFF.

This clonotype occurred a few times. The rearrangement links TRBV7-2 to TRBJ2-5; a weak D match, TRBD1 (6 bases). In germline, CDR1 is SGHTA, CDR2 FQGNSA. The CDR3 extends over 14 amino acids. Trimming shortened V by 5 bases and J by 9 bases, and 19 bases separated the two germline ends. The DNA for the CDR3 is TGTGCCAGCAGCCCAGGGGACCGGCTCAGGGCCCAGTACTTC. It codes for CASSPGDRLRAQYF. The whole variable domain, remainder taken from reference TRBV7-2 and TRBJ2-5, is GAGVSQSPSNKVTEKGKDVELRCDPISGHTALYWYRQSLGQGLEFLIYFQGNSAPDKSGLPSDRFSAERTGGSVSTLTIQRTQQEDSAVYLCASSPGDRLRAQYFGPGTRLLVL.

The chain employs TRBV20-1 and TRBJ2-5, with 11 bases identical to TRBD1. Germline V gene lookup returns CDR1 DFQATT and CDR2 SNEGSKA (reference sequence). J lost 1 base, V lost 4 bases, and 5 bases had no gene match. The CDR3 totals 15 residues. CDR3 protein: CSATRTGGPQETQYF. The CDR3 DNA is TGCAGTGCTACCCGGACAGGGGGCCCCCAAGAGACCCAGTACTTC.

This chain links TRBV12-5 with TRBJ1-5; D gene unclear. The germline V gene encodes CDR1 LGHNT and CDR2 FRNRAP. V gave up 2 bases and J gave up 2 bases, with 4 bases separating them. The CDR3 is 13 residues long. For the CDR3, the DNA is TGTGCTAGTGGTTTGCCTGGCAATCAGCCCCAGCATTTT. This translates into CASGLPGNQPQHF.

The chain joins TRBV7-2 to TRBJ2-1; tentative D call: TRBD1 (7 bases). The CDR3 extends over 14 amino acids. Trimming cost V 8 bases and J 6 bases, with 17 bases left between them. Germline V lookup: CDR1 SGHTA, CDR2 FQGNSA. The CDR3 DNA sequence: TGTGCCAGCCGGGGGACTCAGGGGGTCAATGAGCAGTTCTTC. It specifies CASRGTQGVNEQFF.

The V gene is TRBV18, the J gene TRBJ2-7; D gene ambiguous. The CDR3 runs 14 residues. Germline V gene sequence: CDR1 KGHSH, CDR2 LQKENI. V lost 3 bases and J 2 bases, leaving 11 bases between the germline ends. CDR3 in DNA: TGTGCCAGCTCACCGCAAGTAGACCCCTACGAGCAGTACTTC. Its protein is CASSPQVDPYEQYF.

Details on this clonotype: A read error may produce the germline difference seen at one junction end. The chain uses TRBV7-9 and TRBJ2-5, with a tentative D call TRBD1 (5 bases). CDR3 length: 13 amino acids. Germline-derived CDR1 and CDR2 are SEHNR and FQNEAQ (reference sequence). CDR3 nucleotide sequence: TGTGCCGGCAGCGCAGACAGCACGGAGACCCAGTACTTC. Translated, it gives CAGSADSTETQYF.

This clonotype occurred a few times. This chain links TRBV29-1 with TRBJ2-5; no definite D call. Germline V gene lookup returns CDR1 SQVTM and CDR2 ANQGSEA. This CDR3 contains 14 residues. Trimming shortened V by 4 bases and J by 4 bases, and 16 bases separated the two germline ends. CDR3 region: CSVAETNPRETQYF. The CDR3 coding sequence is TGCAGCGTTGCTGAGACCAACCCCCGAGAGACCCAGTACTTC.